The rows below give T cell receptor beta chains drawn from one sample of a study of PD-1 blockade in classical Hodgkin lymphoma. The repertoire was sequenced with immunoSEQ multiplex PCR; TCRdb's copy has only in-frame clones and lacks some. The data contain over 15,000 clones, 82% of them singletons. The sequencing used peripheral blood mononuclear cells (PBMCs), collected before the second cycle of nivolumab. These receptors all come from a human donor with classical Hodgkin lymphoma. Both conserved end residues are part of each CDR3. D genes are given only for firm matches. Size is omitted from some rows. Given values are once, few, many or a class for expanded clones.

TRBJ1-4 | - | - | TRBV7-6 | TGTGCCAGCAGCTCCCGCGCCGTTTCTAATGAAAAACTGTTTTTT | CASSSRAVSNEKLFF
TRBJ1-1 | - | - | TRBV7-6 | TGTGCCAGCAGCTTAGAATTGGCTTGGGTAGAGAACACTGAAGCTTTCTTT | CASSLELAWVENTEAFF
TRBJ2-3 | - | TRBD2 | TRBV7-8 | TGTGCCAGCAGCCCTCCAAGCGGGGGGGGCAGCACAGATACGCAGTATTTT | CASSPPSGGGSTDTQYF
TRBJ1-1 | few | TRBD1 | TRBV5-1 | TGCGCCAGCAGCGCGGGACAGTTACCCTCGAACACTGAAGCTTTCTTT | CASSAGQLPSNTEAFF
TRBJ2-3 | few | TRBD2 | TRBV2 | TGTGCCAGCAGTGTGCCCAAACTAGCGGGGACAGATACGCAGTATTTT | CASSVPKLAGTDTQYF
TRBJ2-3 | - | - | TRBV4-1 | TGCGCCAGCAGCCAAGTCCTGGCAAAACGCACAGATACGCAGTATTTT | CASSQVLAKRTDTQYF
TRBJ1-3 | - | - | TRBV6-1 | TGTGCCAGCATGAGGGGGTTGGGAAACACCATATATTTT | CASMRGLGNTIYF
TRBJ1-3 | once | TRBD1 | TRBV7-6 | TGTGCCAGCAGCCCACAGGGGAACTCTGGAAACACCATATATTTT | CASSPQGNSGNTIYF
TRBJ1-3 | - | - | TRBV21-1 | TGTGCCAGCCTAAGAAAATTACTCCGGGATAGCTCTGGAAACACCATATATTTT | CASLRKLLRDSSGNTIYF
TRBJ1-2 | few | - | TRBV4-2 | TGTGCCAGCAGCCAAGGTGAGGGTGGAAGCTATGGCTACACCTTC | CASSQGEGGSYGYTF
TRBJ2-7 | - | - | TRBV7-2 | TGTGCCAGCAGCTTAGCCCGGGACTTGCCCTACGAGCAGTACTTC | CASSLARDLPYEQYF
TRBJ2-2 | - | - | TRBV7-3 | TGTGCCAGCAGCCCTACCCTGAACACCGGGGAGCTGTTTTTT | CASSPTLNTGELFF
TRBJ2-3 | - | - | TRBV14 | TGTGCCAGCAGCCCACCGCGCAGGACTTACACAGATACGCAGTATTTT | CASSPPRRTYTDTQYF
TRBJ2-3 | - | TRBD2 | TRBV7-6 | TGTGCCAGCAGCCCACTCCTACTAGCGGGACGCGATACGCAGTATTTT | CASSPLLLAGRDTQYF
TRBJ2-3 | - | - | TRBV5-1 | TGCGCCAGCAGCAAAGAGGGGGGTGTCACAGATACGCAGTATTTT | CASSKEGGVTDTQYF
TRBJ2-3 | once | - | TRBV27 | TGTGCCAGCAGTTTATTGGTTGGGCTCTACACAGATACGCAGTATTTT | CASSLLVGLYTDTQYF
TRBJ2-1 | - | TRBD1 | TRBV7-9 | TGTGCCAGCAGCTTGGCGTCCGGACAGGCCCCCAATGAGCAGTTCTTC | CASSLASGQAPNEQFF
TRBJ2-5 | - | TRBD2 | TRBV4-2 | TGTGCCAGCAGCCAAGATCACGCTAGCGGTTTGGAGACCCAGTACTTC | CASSQDHASGLETQYF
TRBJ2-7 | once | TRBD2 | TRBV19 | TGTGCCAGTAGTAGCGGGGGGGGGTACGAGCAGTACTTC | CASSSGGGYEQYF
TRBJ2-2 | - | TRBD1 | TRBV9 | TGTGCCAGCAGCCCTCGGGGAACAGGGGGGTCCGGGGAGCTGTTTTTT | CASSPRGTGGSGELFF
TRBJ1-1 | - | - | TRBV30 | TGTGCCTGGAGTTGGGAGGAGAACACTGAAGCTTTCTTT | CAWSWEENTEAFF
TRBJ1-6 | - | - | TRBV28 | TGTGCCAGCAGTTCCTTATCCTTGACAGTCTATAATTCACCCCTCCACTTT | CASSSLSLTVYNSPLHF
TRBJ1-4 | - | TRBD1 | TRBV4-3 | TGCGCCAGCAGCCAATCAGGGGGCCCACTCCCGAGGGAAAAACTGTTTTTT | CASSQSGGPLPREKLFF
TRBJ2-3 | - | - | TRBV6-5 | TGTGCCAGCAGGTCCCTTGGTACGCAGTATTTT | CASRSLGTQYF
TRBJ1-5 | - | TRBD1 | TRBV15 | TGTGCCACCAGCCCGAGACAGGGTTATGTCAACGGCAATCAGCCCCAGCATTTT | CATSPRQGYVNGNQPQHF
TRBJ2-7 | - | - | TRBV6-1 | TGTGCCAGCAGTCAACAGGGTTCCTACGAGCAGTACTTC | CASSQQGSYEQYF
TRBJ2-7 | - | - | TRBV27 | TGTGCCAGCAGTTTCTTATCTGGCAGGGTAGCTTTCGACGAGCAGTACTTC | CASSFLSGRVAFDEQYF
TRBJ1-6 | - | TRBD1 | TRBV2 | TGTGCCAGCCGAACAATTACAGGGGCGTGGAATTCACCCCTCCACTTT | CASRTITGAWNSPLHF
TRBJ1-6 | - | TRBD1 | TRBV5-4 | TGTGCCAGCAGCTTGGAATACAGGGGTTCACCCCTCCACTTT | CASSLEYRGSPLHF
TRBJ2-6 | - | - | TRBV11-1 | TGTGCCAGCAGCCTATCTTTGCTGGCGTCCGGGGCCAACGTCCTGACTTTC | CASSLSLLASGANVLTF
TRBJ1-2 | - | - | TRBV5-1 | TGCGCCAGCAGCTGGGCCCCGTTCGACGGGTCGGACTATGGCTACACCTTC | CASSWAPFDGSDYGYTF
TRBJ1-6 | - | - | TRBV25-1 | TGTGCCAGCAGTGAGGGGGTCTTTTCACCCCTCCACTTT | CASSEGVFSPLHF
TRBJ1-2 | - | - | TRBV6-1 | TGTGCCAGCAGTGAAAACATCTCCCCCACCTTC | CASSENISPTF
TRBJ1-1 | - | - | TRBV29-1 | TGCAGCTGGGGGGGGGACACTGAAGCTTTCTTT | CSWGGDTEAFF
TRBJ2-7 | few | - | TRBV5-8 | TGTGCCAGCAGCTCCGCGGGGGCCCTTCGCTACGAGCAGTACTTC | CASSSAGALRYEQYF
TRBJ2-1 | - | - | TRBV7-9 | TGTGCCAGCAGCCAAGGGACTCTAACTCGCTCCTACAATGAGCAGTTCTTC | CASSQGTLTRSYNEQFF
TRBJ2-3 | - | - | TRBV19 | TGTGCCAGTAGTATGGGGCGCACAGATACGCAGTATTTT | CASSMGRTDTQYF
TRBJ2-1 | few | - | TRBV2 | TGTGCCAGCAGGCAGAACAATGAGCAGTTCTTC | CASRQNNEQFF